These 3 T cell receptor beta chains came from one sample sequenced in a study of shared clonotypes between healthy human individuals. Only in-frame clones appear in the TCRdb table, and some are missing; sequencing was by immunoSEQ multiplex PCR. Of roughly 1.4 million clones listed, about 98.5% were seen once; the top ten hold roughly 0.36%. What was sequenced was naive CD4+ T cells sorted from blood. Stated subset: CD45RA+ positively selected. The receptors here all came from a man aged 25 to 40 in good health.

The chain combines TRBV29-1 with TRBJ2-5, with 7 bases lining up with TRBD1. V gave up 6 bases and J gave up 3 bases; unmatched junction bases: 4. Germline lookup yields CDR1 SQVTM and CDR2 ANQGSEA. The CDR3 contains 12 residues. The CDR3 here is CSVGQPEETQYF. DNA of the CDR3: TGCAGCGTGGGACAGCCTGAAGAGACCCAGTACTTC.

The genes are TRBV27 and TRBJ2-7; D perhaps matches TRBD1 (6 bases). CDR3 length: 14 residues. The germline CDR1 and CDR2 sequences are MNHEY and SMNVEV (reference sequence). The V and J ends lost 5 bases and 3 bases respectively, with 14 bases between them. This chain's CDR3 is CASSALGGHYEQYF. CDR3 DNA: TGTGCCAGCAGTGCCCTTGGGGGCCACTACGAGCAGTACTTC.

The chain uses TRBV28 and TRBJ1-1; D remains unclear. Per the germline V gene, CDR1 is MDHEN and CDR2 is SYDVKM. This CDR3 comprises 12 residues. The V and J ends lost 7 bases and 2 bases respectively, with 8 bases between them. The CDR3 DNA reads as TGTGCCAGCAAGAATATCAACACTGAAGCTTTCTTT. Translating gives CASKNINTEAFF.